These T cell receptor beta chains were read from a single sample in a study of identical twins' blood T cells. One entry per CDR3 protein results from TCRdb running MiXCR on the 5' RACE reads. The sample carries 350,000 to 400,000 distinct CDR3 sequences, about 28% recorded once. The specimen was PBMCs. All receptors come from a woman between 18 and 55 years old in good health. The CDR3 runs from the conserved cysteine through the conserved F or W. A D gene is named only where the DNA matches it firmly. Rows may omit the clone size; those that give it use once, few, many or a size class.

j_gene: TRBJ1-5
d_gene: .
abundance: .
v_gene: TRBV21-1
CDR3aa: CASSKGGQGGNKPQHF
CDR3nt: TGTGCCAGCAGCAAAGGGGGACAGGGAGGCAATAAGCCCCAGCATTTT

j_gene: TRBJ2-7
d_gene: TRBD1
abundance: .
v_gene: TRBV15
CDR3aa: CATSNMGQRPYEQYF
CDR3nt: TGTGCCACCAGCAACATGGGACAGAGACCTTACGAGCAGTACTTC

j_gene: TRBJ2-1
d_gene: TRBD2
abundance: .
v_gene: TRBV27
CDR3aa: CASSWWTSRAPYNEQFF
CDR3nt: TGTGCCAGCAGTTGGTGGACTAGCCGAGCCCCCTACAATGAGCAGTTCTTC

j_gene: TRBJ1-1
d_gene: .
abundance: once
v_gene: TRBV4-2
CDR3aa: CASSQERQTNTGAFF
CDR3nt: TGTGCCAGCAGCCAAGAAAGACAGACGAACACTGGAGCTTTCTTT

j_gene: TRBJ2-3
d_gene: .
abundance: .
v_gene: TRBV4-1
CDR3aa: CATFTGRDTQYF
CDR3nt: TGCGCCACCTTTACCGGGAGAGATACGCAGTATTTT

j_gene: TRBJ2-7
d_gene: TRBD1
abundance: .
v_gene: TRBV2
CDR3aa: CASSSDRDSYEQYF
CDR3nt: TGTGCCAGCAGCTCCGACAGGGATTCCTACGAGCAGTACTTC

j_gene: TRBJ2-7
d_gene: .
abundance: .
v_gene: TRBV20-1
CDR3aa: CSARGQGDHEQYF
CDR3nt: TGCAGTGCTAGGGGACAAGGGGACCACGAGCAGTACTTC

j_gene: TRBJ1-3
d_gene: TRBD1
abundance: few
v_gene: TRBV5-1
CDR3aa: CASSDGTAGNTIYF
CDR3nt: TGCGCCAGCAGCGATGGGACAGCCGGAAACACCATATATTTT

j_gene: TRBJ1-6
d_gene: TRBD1
abundance: .
v_gene: TRBV20-1
CDR3aa: CSAVGQGWDSPLHF
CDR3nt: TGCAGTGCTGTCGGACAGGGGTGGGATTCACCCCTCCACTTT

j_gene: TRBJ2-7
d_gene: TRBD1
abundance: .
v_gene: TRBV5-1
CDR3aa: CASSLGQSFNEQYF
CDR3nt: TGCGCCAGCAGCCTGGGACAGAGTTTTAACGAGCAGTACTTC

j_gene: TRBJ1-2
d_gene: .
abundance: few
v_gene: TRBV19
CDR3aa: CASRRPGLDYGYTF
CDR3nt: TGTGCCAGTAGGCGTCCGGGACTGGACTATGGCTACACCTTC

j_gene: TRBJ2-2
d_gene: .
abundance: .
v_gene: TRBV27
CDR3aa: CASKRGTGELFF
CDR3nt: TGTGCCAGCAAGAGGGGCACCGGGGAGCTGTTTTTT

j_gene: TRBJ1-1
d_gene: .
abundance: many
v_gene: TRBV29-1
CDR3aa: CSGSYREGTEAFF
CDR3nt: TGCAGCGGATCCTACAGGGAAGGCACTGAAGCTTTCTTT

j_gene: TRBJ2-1
d_gene: TRBD2
abundance: few
v_gene: TRBV20-1
CDR3aa: CSARTGTSKTHEQFF
CDR3nt: TGCAGTGCTAGGACCGGGACTAGCAAAACCCATGAGCAGTTCTTC

j_gene: TRBJ2-3
d_gene: .
abundance: .
v_gene: TRBV6-2/TRBV6-3
CDR3aa: CASSYSGAVTQYF
CDR3nt: TGTGCCAGCAGTTACTCTGGGGCCGTAACGCAGTATTTT

j_gene: TRBJ1-3
d_gene: TRBD1
abundance: once
v_gene: TRBV12-3/TRBV12-4
CDR3aa: CASSFGQVVNTIYF
CDR3nt: TGTGCCAGCAGTTTCGGACAGGTCGTAAACACCATATATTTT

j_gene: TRBJ1-3
d_gene: .
abundance: .
v_gene: TRBV25-1
CDR3aa: CASSEGGSLSVNTIYF
CDR3nt: TGTGCCAGCAGTGAAGGAGGGAGTCTCTCTGTAAACACCATATATTTT